The text below deals with one T cell receptor (beta chain). The antigen remains unidentified. This record comes from a study of cytomegalovirus exposure and HLA in healthy donors. Findings of the study overall: Previous analysis showed most TCR beta V segments were productive about 87% or about 30% of the time. A later analysis showed TCR association rates differing by HLA locus, peaking at DRB1 and lowest at HLA-C.

Germline trimming cut 7 bases from V and 4 bases from J; bases unmatched to any gene: 16. This CDR3 has 17 residues. CDR1 LNHNV and CDR2 YYDKDF come from the germline V gene (reference sequence). PCR involved 60 Vbeta and 13 Jbeta primers. Only in-frame clones appear in the TCRdb table, and some are missing; sequencing was by immunoSEQ multiplex PCR. This table has about 250,000 clones, around nine tenths appearing once. The rearrangement links TRBV15 to TRBJ2-7; TRBD2 matches at 10 bases. The clonotype was recovered from a girl aged 2 to 9 in good health and CMV-seronegative. Sequencing was carried out using PBMCs. As DNA, the CDR3 is TGTGCCACCATCTACCCGACCCCAGCGGGAGGGCCGTACGAGCAGTACTTC. Translated: CATIYPTPAGGPYEQYF.